This TCR beta chain comes out of a study of blood T cell repertoires in COVID-19. This CDR3 is built from 13 residues. CDR1 and CDR2 from the germline V gene are SGHDN and FVKESK. V dropped 2 bases and J dropped 4 bases, with 6 bases sitting between them. In the original workflow: Reference gene primer amplification yielded estimated nucleated cell counts. Only in-frame clones appear in the TCRdb table, and some are missing; sequencing was by immunoSEQ multiplex PCR. D and trimming were read from the DNA, whereas the V and J calls and clone size are those reported in that table. The table lists 150,000 or so clones, around 80% of them singletons.

Input material: peripheral blood. The chain links TRBV14 to TRBJ2-1, with D unclear. The TCR originated in a human donor with acute or convalescent COVID-19. The donor label of this sample is uncertain. CDR3 DNA: TGTGCCAGCAGCCAAAACATGTACAATGAGCAGTTCTTC. Translation: CASSQNMYNEQFF. The complete variable domain, with remaining parts taken from reference TRBV14 and TRBJ2-1, reads EAGVTQFPSHSVIEKGQTVTLRCDPISGHDNLYWYRRVMGKEIKFLLHFVKESKQDESGMPNNRFLAERTGGTYSTLKVQPAELEDSGVYFCASSQNMYNEQFFGPGTRLTVL.